The TCR beta chain described here comes from a study of blood T cell repertoires in COVID-19. Across the study: The United States, Italy and Spain were the sources of the acute and convalescent COVID-19 samples. T cells, B-cell-depleted T cells, or PBMCs supplied cDNA or gDNA.

In the original workflow: Amplification of reference gene primers provided the estimated nucleated cell counts. Sequencing was performed with immunoSEQ multiplex PCR; in TCRdb, only in-frame clones are kept and a portion is missing. D and trimming come from the DNA, and the V and J calls and clone size come from that table. Counted here are roughly 120,000 clones, 80% to 90% occurring once; the ten biggest clones make up less than 8%. Germline CDR1 MGHRA, CDR2 YSYEKL. J was trimmed by 7 bases and V by 3 bases; bases with no gene match: 9. The CDR3 has 15 residues. The rearrangement links TRBV4-1 to TRBJ1-2, with 9 bases aligning to TRBD1. This TCR came from a woman of 80 years or more with active or convalescent COVID-19. Sequencing was carried out using peripheral blood. In DNA form, the CDR3 reads TGCGCCAGCAGCCAGGATAGGACAGGGGAGAGTGGCTACACCTTC. Its translation: CASSQDRTGESGYTF.